These T cell receptor beta chains were read from a single sample in a study of beta chain features in type 1 diabetes. Assay used: immunoSEQ multiplex PCR; TCRdb lists only in-frame clones, some missing. The profile shows around 250,000 clones, around 13% of them singletons. Sequences were obtained from naive CD4+ T cells from blood. These receptors all stem from a man aged 25-40 years with type 1 diabetes. Each CDR3 is given with its conserved first and last residue. D genes are given only for firm matches. Size values are once, few and many counts, or a class for expanded clones, and some rows have none.

TRBJ1-1 | TRBD1 | few | TRBV5-6 | CASSFGDRQNTEAFF | TGTGCCAGCAGCTTCGGGGACAGACAGAACACTGAAGCTTTCTTT
TRBJ2-7 | TRBD1 | few | TRBV5-1 | CASSTQGAGEQYF | TGCGCCAGCAGCACACAGGGGGCTGGAGAGCAGTACTTC
TRBJ2-5 | . | . | TRBV5-1 | CASSVSLETQYF | TGCGCCAGCAGCGTAAGCCTGGAGACCCAGTACTTC
TRBJ2-2 | TRBD1 | . | TRBV5-1 | CASSLGDRGRNTGELFF | TGCGCCAGCAGCTTGGGCGACAGGGGGAGGAACACCGGGGAGCTGTTTTTT
TRBJ1-1 | . | few | TRBV2 | CASSSDFTEAFF | TGTGCCAGCAGTAGCGATTTTACTGAAGCTTTCTTT
TRBJ1-2 | TRBD1 | few | TRBV5-4 | CASSLVGTGGNGYTF | TGTGCCAGCAGCTTGGTTGGGACAGGGGGGAATGGCTACACCTTC
TRBJ1-4 | . | few | TRBV7-2 | CASSLSPATNEKLFF | TGTGCCAGCAGCTTAAGTCCAGCAACTAATGAAAAACTGTTTTTT
TRBJ1-1 | . | . | TRBV4-1 | CASSQERRGFNTEAFF | TGCGCCAGCAGCCAAGAGAGAAGGGGGTTTAACACTGAAGCTTTCTTT
TRBJ1-2 | . | . | TRBV6-5 | CASTDQGLYGYTF | TGTGCCAGCACCGACCAGGGACTCTATGGCTACACCTTC
TRBJ1-1 | . | . | TRBV19 | CASSSQVNTEAFF | TGTGCCAGTAGTAGCCAGGTGAACACTGAAGCTTTCTTT
TRBJ1-1 | . | . | TRBV25-1 | CASSRGLSAFF | TGTGCCAGCAGCAGGGGCCTATCAGCTTTCTTT
TRBJ2-1 | TRBD2 | . | TRBV5-1 | CASSATGTSGLSSYNEQFF | TGCGCCAGCAGCGCTACCGGGACTAGCGGCTTAAGCTCCTACAATGAGCAGTTCTTC
TRBJ2-1 | TRBD1 | few | TRBV5-1 | CASSSRQGKDYNEQFF | TGCGCCAGCAGCTCACGACAGGGGAAGGACTACAATGAGCAGTTCTTC
TRBJ1-1 | TRBD1 | few | TRBV30 | CAWCAGTGDEAFF | TGTGCCTGGTGCGCCGGGACAGGCGATGAAGCTTTCTTT
TRBJ1-2 | . | few | TRBV30 | CAWSGQAIYGYTF | TGTGCCTGGAGTGGACAGGCGATCTATGGCTACACCTTC
TRBJ1-4 | . | few | TRBV11-2 | CASSLNEKLFF | TGTGCCAGCAGCCTTAATGAAAAACTGTTTTTT
TRBJ2-5 | . | few | TRBV9 | CASSVGQGETQYF | TGTGCCAGCAGCGTAGGCCAGGGAGAGACCCAGTACTTC
TRBJ2-1 | TRBD2 | . | TRBV5-4 | CASSSGLASYNEQFF | TGTGCCAGCAGCTCGGGACTAGCCTCCTACAATGAGCAGTTCTTC
TRBJ1-1 | . | . | TRBV2 | CATSPGVGGTEAFF | TGTGCCACCTCACCGGGGGTAGGTGGCACTGAAGCTTTCTTT
TRBJ1-1 | . | . | TRBV2 | CASRTTYEAFF | TGTGCCAGCAGGACAACTTATGAAGCTTTCTTT
TRBJ2-7 | . | . | TRBV7-2 | CASSLGGQFYEQYF | TGTGCCAGCAGCTTAGGTGGCCAGTTCTACGAGCAGTACTTC
TRBJ2-6 | . | few | TRBV29-1 | CSVEDGELAGANVLTF | TGCAGCGTTGAAGATGGGGAGTTGGCGGGGGCCAACGTCCTGACTTTC
TRBJ2-7 | . | . | TRBV28 | CASKTASYEQYF | TGTGCCAGCAAAACTGCCTCCTACGAGCAGTACTTC
TRBJ1-6 | . | . | TRBV4-1 | CASSPLGRDRSYNSPLHF | TGCGCCAGCAGCCCATTGGGGCGAGACCGCTCCTATAATTCACCCCTCCACTTT
TRBJ2-5 | TRBD1 | . | TRBV6-1 | CASSGQGAGETQYF | TGTGCCAGCAGTGGACAGGGGGCTGGGGAGACCCAGTACTTC
TRBJ1-2 | TRBD1 | few | TRBV2 | CASRDSGQGGGYTF | TGTGCCAGCAGAGACTCGGGACAGGGCGGCGGCTACACCTTC
TRBJ1-1 | . | few | TRBV29-1 | CSVEDRQRGNTEAFF | TGCAGCGTTGAAGATAGGCAACGGGGGAACACTGAAGCTTTCTTT
TRBJ1-1 | TRBD1 | . | TRBV18 | CASSPDRVNTEAFF | TGTGCCAGCTCACCCGACAGGGTGAACACTGAAGCTTTCTTT
TRBJ1-6 | TRBD1 | few | TRBV9 | CASSVVGQGNSPLHF | TGTGCCAGCAGCGTAGTAGGACAGGGTAATTCACCCCTCCACTTT
TRBJ1-4 | . | . | TRBV5-4 | CASSLDSFNEKLFF | TGTGCCAGCAGCTTGGACAGTTTTAATGAAAAACTGTTTTTT
TRBJ2-1 | . | . | TRBV11-2 | CASSLGGYNEQFF | TGTGCCAGCAGCTTAGGCGGGTACAATGAGCAGTTCTTC
TRBJ2-3 | TRBD2 | . | TRBV6-5 | CASSYSLAGNTDTQYF | TGTGCCAGCAGTTACTCTCTAGCGGGGAACACAGATACGCAGTATTTT
TRBJ1-1 | . | . | TRBV2 | CASSEQLSSEAFF | TGTGCCAGCAGTGAACAACTAAGCAGTGAAGCTTTCTTT
TRBJ1-2 | . | few | TRBV7-9 | CATGGNYGYTF | TGTGCCACCGGGGGGAACTATGGCTACACCTTC
TRBJ2-6 | . | few | TRBV5-1 | CASSLGSSGANVLTF | TGCGCCAGCAGCTTGGGCAGCTCTGGGGCCAACGTCCTGACTTTC
TRBJ1-1 | . | few | TRBV19 | CAWPRARTEAFF | TGTGCCTGGCCGAGGGCCAGAACTGAAGCTTTCTTT
TRBJ2-2 | . | few | TRBV5-6 | CASRNRVGTGELFF | TGTGCCAGCAGAAACAGGGTGGGGACCGGGGAGCTGTTTTTT
TRBJ2-2 | TRBD1 | few | TRBV5-6 | CASSSTGGRGGELFF | TGTGCCAGCAGCTCGACAGGGGGGCGAGGCGGGGAGCTGTTTTTT
TRBJ2-3 | . | few | TRBV5-6 | CASSFGQTYTDTQYF | TGTGCCAGCAGCTTTGGCCAAACATACACAGATACGCAGTATTTT
TRBJ1-2 | . | few | TRBV4-1 | CASSQDSGLRYGYTF | TGCGCCAGCAGCCAAGATTCAGGGTTAAGGTATGGCTACACCTTC
TRBJ1-4 | TRBD1 | . | TRBV29-1 | CSAEGDRANEKLFF | TGCAGCGCCGAGGGGGACAGGGCTAATGAAAAACTGTTTTTT
TRBJ1-2 | TRBD1 | few | TRBV4-1 | CASSQAMDRSYGYTF | TGCGCCAGCAGCCAAGCTATGGACAGGTCCTATGGCTACACCTTC
TRBJ1-2 | . | . | TRBV7-2 | CASSLDGGPYYGYTF | TGTGCCAGCAGCTTAGACGGGGGGCCCTATTATGGCTACACCTTC
TRBJ2-1 | . | once | TRBV11-3 | CASSSDRGSYNEQFF | TGTGCCAGCAGCTCAGACCGAGGCTCCTACAATGAGCAGTTCTTC
TRBJ2-7 | TRBD2 | . | TRBV5-1 | CASRNRLAGSGEQYF | TGCGCCAGCAGGAACCGACTAGCGGGCTCCGGGGAGCAGTACTTC
TRBJ2-5 | TRBD2 | . | TRBV19 | CASSISGGAETQYF | TGTGCCAGTAGTATCAGCGGGGGGGCAGAGACCCAGTACTTC
TRBJ2-4 | . | . | TRBV4-1 | CASSQGSGRNIQYF | TGCGCCAGCAGCCAAGGGTCGGGTAGGAACATTCAGTACTTC
TRBJ1-6 | . | . | TRBV9 | CASSAATGIKNSPLHF | TGTGCCAGCAGCGCGGCGACAGGAATAAAGAATTCACCCCTCCACTTT
TRBJ2-5 | . | few | TRBV29-1 | CSVGELETQYF | TGCAGCGTTGGGGAGCTGGAGACCCAGTACTTC
TRBJ1-5 | TRBD1 | few | TRBV15 | CATSRDYQGGQPQHF | TGTGCCACCAGCAGAGATTATCAGGGGGGTCAGCCCCAGCATTTT
TRBJ2-7 | . | few | TRBV19 | CASSSPGVGYEQYF | TGTGCCAGTAGTTCCCCAGGGGTAGGCTACGAGCAGTACTTC
TRBJ2-5 | TRBD2 | . | TRBV6-5 | CASSYSGGRALETQYF | TGTGCCAGCAGTTACTCAGGCGGGAGGGCCTTAGAGACCCAGTACTTC